A single count supports the clone carrying this TCR beta chain. One end of the junction fails to match germline, which may point to a read error. The data were obtained in a study of molecular identifiers for immune sequencing clone quantification. The CDR3 is made up of 12 amino acids. Germline lookup yields CDR1 MGHDK and CDR2 SYGVNS. TCRdb called the PCR reads again in MiXCR, with one record for every CDR3 protein. The sample lists about half a million distinct CDR3 sequences, about a fifth occurring once. The receptor comes from a human donor in good health. Some libraries in this study had Jurkat cell RNA spiked in. What was sequenced was naive CD8+ T cells from blood, with Jurkat cell RNA spiked in. This sample's subset: FACS-sorted CD8+CD4-CCR7+CD45RA+ naive T cells. V is TRBV25-1 and J is TRBJ2-1; D gene unclear. As DNA, the CDR3 is TGTGCCAGCAGTGAACAAGGCAATGAGCAGTCCTTC. Protein: CASSEQGNEQSF.